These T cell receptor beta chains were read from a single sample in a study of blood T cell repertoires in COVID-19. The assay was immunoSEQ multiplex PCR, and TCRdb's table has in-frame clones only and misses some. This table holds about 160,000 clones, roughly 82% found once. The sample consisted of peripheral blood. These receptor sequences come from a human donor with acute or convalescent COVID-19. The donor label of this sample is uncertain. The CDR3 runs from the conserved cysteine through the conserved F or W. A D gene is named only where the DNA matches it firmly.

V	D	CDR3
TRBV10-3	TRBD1	CAISERTGDTEAFF
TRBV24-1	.	CATSDLLGLEDYGYTF
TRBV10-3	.	CAISEQNRDTGELFF
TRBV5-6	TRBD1	CASSRGGLSNQPQHF
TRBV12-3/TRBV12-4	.	CASRHRDEQYF
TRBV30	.	CAWCRGRGYSPLHF
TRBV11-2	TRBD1	CASSSGQGVVGYTF
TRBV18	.	CASSPSRLDGTGELFF
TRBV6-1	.	CASSEGWTNRAGNTIYF
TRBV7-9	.	CASSLEQDYGYTF
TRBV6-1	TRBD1	CASSERTGLTGELFF
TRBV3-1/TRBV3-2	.	CASAGNPGQPQHF
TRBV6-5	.	CASRSTGMGQPQHF
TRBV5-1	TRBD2	CASSLAGGTGELFF
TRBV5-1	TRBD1	CASSLQGSGEQYF